The 27 T cell receptor beta chains reported below all come from one sample, sequenced in a study of T-cell reconstitution after alpha-beta-depleted transplantation in children (dated by TCRdb to the mid-2010s). The library was made by PCR. Reads for this sample came from an Illumina HiSeq 2500. TCR library preparation used molecular barcoding, with unique molecular identifiers applied to normalize quantification of the TCRbeta repertoire. In TCRdb, the public reads were trimmed at Q25 with fastp and aligned with MiXCR, with productive beta chains retained. CDR3 protein duplicates are merged, each entry listing the most common genes and DNA. The sample yields approximately 520,000 distinct CDR3 sequences; around a third were counted once. 2.4% of the sample is held by the ten biggest clonotypes. The sequencing used PBMCs from the stem cell graft donor, collected from the stem cell graft. These receptor sequences come from a human donor who donated a stem cell graft to a child with aplastic anemia.

The chain is built from TRBV4-3 and TRBJ2-2; D gene uncertain. V lost 6 bases and J lost 7, with 12 bases in between. From germline, CDR1 is LGHNA and CDR2 YSLEER. This CDR3 is 13 amino acids long. CDR3 nucleotide sequence: TGCGCCAGCAGTCTTCTAGGAAACGGGGAGCTGTTTTTT. Its translation: CASSLLGNGELFF.

This chain connects TRBV5-1 to TRBJ1-1, with D possibly TRBD1 on 5 matching bases. This CDR3 region has 14 residues. Trimming left V 0 bases short and J 6 bases short, with 12 bases between. CDR1 is SGHRS, CDR2 YFSETQ, per germline. CDR3 loop: CASSLEDPGAEAFF. Here the CDR3 DNA reads TGCGCCAGCAGCTTGGAGGATCCGGGGGCTGAAGCTTTCTTT.

In its sample, this clonotype was seen a few times. The chain employs TRBV5-1 and TRBJ2-1; D not resolved. CDR3 length: 12 residues. Germline V CDR1 and CDR2: SGHRS, YFSETQ. The ends were cut back, 7 bases at V and 3 bases at J, with 8 bases in the middle. The CDR3 loop is CASGRHYNEQFF. The CDR3 DNA sequence: TGCGCCAGCGGAAGACACTACAATGAGCAGTTCTTC. Based on the CDR3 plus reference TRBV5-1 and TRBJ2-1, the full variable domain is KAGVTQTPRYLIKTRGQQVTLSCSPISGHRSVSWYQQTPGQGLQFLFEYFSETQRNKGNFPGRFSGRQFSNSRSEMNVSTLELGDSALYLCASGRHYNEQFFGPGTRLTVL.

This clonotype has a handful of counts. The chain uses TRBV20-1 and TRBJ2-1, with unresolved D. Deletions cut 4 bases from V and 12 bases from J, with 16 bases between. The CDR3 sequence is 12 residues long. Germline CDR1 reads DFQATT; CDR2 reads SNEGSKA (reference sequence). The CDR3 spells CSAKVTASAQFF. CDR3 sequence (DNA): TGCAGTGCTAAGGTGACGGCGTCGGCGCAGTTCTTC.

V and J are TRBV29-1 and TRBJ2-7, with 8 bases matching TRBD1. Looked up from germline, CDR1 is SQVTM and CDR2 is ANQGSEA. The CDR3 consists of 13 residues. V shed 4 bases, J shed 6 bases, and the junction held 8 bases outside the gene matches. The CDR3 loop reads CSVAGGEQSEQYF. The CDR3 DNA follows: TGCAGCGTTGCAGGGGGCGAGCAAAGCGAGCAGTACTTC.

The CDR3 is CASSMTVNQPQHF. The CDR3 nucleotides read TGTGCCAGCAGTATGACAGTTAATCAGCCCCAGCATTTT. The chain recombines TRBV6-1 with TRBJ1-5, with TRBD1 as a possible D gene (5 bases). CDR1 is MNHNS, CDR2 SASEGT, per germline. CDR3 length: 13 residues. V lost 5 bases to trimming and J lost 4 bases, with 9 bases between them.

This clonotype was seen more than once but under ten times. The V gene is TRBV29-1, the J gene TRBJ2-2; D is unclear. The V gene's germline CDR1 is SQVTM and CDR2 ANQGSEA. V lost 4 bases to trimming and J lost 4 bases, with 10 bases between them. This CDR3 region has 13 residues. CDR3 amino acids: CSVVAGPTGELFF. The CDR3 DNA sequence: TGCAGCGTTGTGGCAGGCCCCACCGGGGAGCTGTTTTTT.

This clonotype was seen more than once but under ten times. This chain uses TRBV10-3 with TRBJ1-5; 7 bases agree with TRBD1. This CDR3 has 15 residues. V lost 0 bases, J lost 3 bases, and 2 bases stayed unmatched. The germline gives CDR1 ENHRY, CDR2 SYGVKD. CDR3 amino acids: CAISESGTVNQPQHF. DNA for the CDR3: TGTGCCATCAGTGAGTCTGGGACAGTCAATCAGCCCCAGCATTTT.

J is TRBJ2-1 and V is TRBV9; 7 bases fit TRBD2. Germline V CDR1 and CDR2: SGDLS, YYNGEE. The CDR3 has 15 amino acids. V shed 1 base, J shed 5 bases, and the junction held 6 bases outside the gene matches. CDR3 protein: CASSVKRDLDNEQFF. Written as DNA, the CDR3 is TGTGCCAGCAGCGTAAAGCGGGACCTCGACAATGAGCAGTTCTTC. Full variable domain (remainder filled in from reference TRBV9 and TRBJ2-1): DSGVTQTPKHLITATGQRVTLRCSPRSGDLSVYWYQQSLDQGLQFLIQYYNGEERAKGNILERFSAQQFPDLHSELNLSSLELGDSALYFCASSVKRDLDNEQFFGPGTRLTVL.

This chain uses TRBV6-5 with TRBJ1-3; TRBD1 matches 8 bases. Germline V CDR1 and CDR2: MNHEY, SVGAGI. The V segment lost 4 bases and the J segment 0 bases; nucleotides outside the gene matches: 2. There are 15 residues in the CDR3. CDR3 region: CASSFGQGSGNTIYF. The CDR3 coding sequence is TGTGCCAGCAGTTTCGGACAGGGCTCTGGAAACACCATATATTTT.

V is TRBV20-1 and J is TRBJ1-6, with 8 positions matching TRBD1. Trimming took 1 base from V and 0 from J; bases not matched to a gene: 2. From germline, CDR1 is DFQATT and CDR2 SNEGSKA (reference sequence). The CDR3 length is 16 residues. CDR3 in DNA: TGCAGTGCTAGAGTGACAGGGGCCTCCTATAATTCACCCCTCCACTTT. It specifies CSARVTGASYNSPLHF.

This clonotype showed up just a few times. The chain combines TRBV6-1 with TRBJ2-5; D may match TRBD1 or TRBD2 (5 bases each). CDR1 is MNHNS and CDR2 is SASEGT in the germline V gene. CDR3 length: 16 residues. V dropped 7 bases and J dropped 1 base, with 19 bases sitting between them. This CDR3 is CASMRVRASTQETQYF. For the CDR3, the DNA is TGTGCCAGCATGAGGGTCAGGGCCAGCACCCAAGAGACCCAGTACTTC.

V gene TRBV4-3 combines with J gene TRBJ2-7, with TRBD1 matching 7 bases. Germline CDR1 LGHNA, CDR2 YSLEER. The V gene end was trimmed by 2 bases and the J gene end by 4 bases; junction bases not matched to a gene: 8. This CDR3 has 15 residues. The CDR3 here is CASSQLGQRQYEQYF. DNA of the CDR3: TGCGCCAGCAGCCAATTGGGACAGCGCCAGTACGAGCAGTACTTC.

V usage is TRBV7-2 and J usage is TRBJ2-3; D not resolved. Germline-derived CDR1 and CDR2 are SGHTA and FQGNSA. This CDR3 is 14 amino acids long. V lost 9 bases and J lost 0, with 13 bases in between. CDR3 region: CASKTRGSTDTQYF. CDR3 nucleotides: TGTGCCAGTAAGACCCGCGGTAGCACAGATACGCAGTATTTT.

The V and J genes are TRBV7-2 and TRBJ1-4; unclear D gene. CDR1 is SGHTA and CDR2 is FQGNSA in the germline V gene. The CDR3 has 14 residues. Trimming took 5 bases from V and 8 from J, leaving 15 bases between them. The CDR3 sequence is CASSTTNGREKLFF. The CDR3 DNA reads as TGTGCCAGCAGCACGACGAACGGAAGGGAAAAACTGTTTTTT.

This clonotype was counted between two and nine times. The J gene is TRBJ2-3, the V gene TRBV30, with 10 nucleotides matching TRBD2. CDR1 GTSNPN and CDR2 SVGIG come from the germline V gene (reference sequence). Trimming cost V 2 bases and J 1 base; bases outside gene matches: 6. The CDR3 has 16 residues. CDR3 bases: TGTGCCTGGAGTAAACATGGGACTAGCGGCACAGATACGCAGTATTTT. Translating it yields CAWSKHGTSGTDTQYF. The full variable domain, its missing parts supplied by reference TRBV30 and TRBJ2-3, is SQTIHQWPATLVQPVGSPLSLECTVEGTSNPNLYWYRQAAGRGLQLLFYSVGIGQISSEVPQNLSASRPQDRQFILSSKKLLLSDSGFYLCAWSKHGTSGTDTQYFGPGTRLTVL.

The chain combines TRBV5-1 with TRBJ1-1; no clear D gene. The germline V gene encodes CDR1 SGHRS and CDR2 YFSETQ. The CDR3 covers 14 residues. The V and J ends lost 3 bases and 5 bases respectively, with 14 bases between them. CDR3 coding DNA: TGCGCCAGCAGCTCTGAACTCTCGGAGACTGAAGCTTTCTTT. This codes for CASSSELSETEAFF. Filled out from reference TRBV5-1 and TRBJ1-1, the complete variable domain reads KAGVTQTPRYLIKTRGQQVTLSCSPISGHRSVSWYQQTPGQGLQFLFEYFSETQRNKGNFPGRFSGRQFSNSRSEMNVSTLELGDSALYLCASSSELSETEAFFGQGTRLTVV.

The chain uses TRBV10-3 and TRBJ1-1; D might be TRBD1 (5 bases). Germline CDR1 is ENHRY and CDR2 is SYGVKD. Trimming removed 3 bases from V and 6 bases from J, with 17 bases in between. There are 15 residues in the CDR3. The CDR3 DNA is TGTGCCATCAGTGAACCTCTGGGCAGGGACCCTGAAGCTTTCTTT. Translating gives CAISEPLGRDPEAFF.

The sample holds many counts of this clonotype. The rearrangement links TRBV6-2 or TRBV6-3 to TRBJ2-1; D is perhaps TRBD1 (5 bases). Trimming stripped 0 bases from V and 7 bases from J, with 13 bases between. The CDR3 has 15 amino acids. From germline, CDR1 is MNHEY and CDR2 SVGEGT. The CDR3 loop is CASSYSIGQGNEQFF. The CDR3 DNA reads TGTGCCAGCAGTTACTCGATAGGGCAGGGAAATGAGCAGTTCTTC.

The chain joins TRBV20-1 to TRBJ1-2; D remains unclear. V was trimmed by 3 bases and J by 5 bases, leaving 13 bases between them. Germline lookup yields CDR1 DFQATT and CDR2 SNEGSKA (reference sequence). This CDR3 contains 13 residues. The CDR3 nucleotides read TGCAGTGCTAGCGAGCAGCCTGGGTATGGCTACACCTTC. It codes for CSASEQPGYGYTF.

The V gene is TRBV6-1, the J gene TRBJ1-1; 8 bases match TRBD1. After removal of 7 bases from V and 7 bases from J, the junction contained 17 bases not matched to a gene. CDR1 is MNHNS, CDR2 SASEGT, per germline. The CDR3 runs 16 residues. The DNA for the CDR3 is TGTGCCAGCATCCGGCTCGACCTGCGCAGGGGGCGTGAAGCTTTCTTT. This codes for CASIRLDLRRGREAFF.

This chain connects TRBV12-3 or TRBV12-4 to TRBJ2-3; the D gene is possibly TRBD2 (5 bases). CDR3 length: 15 amino acids. Between the trimmed V and J ends, which lost 4 bases and 2 bases, there was a span of 13 bases. CDR3 residues: CASSSMRATTDTQYF. The CDR3 nucleotides are TGTGCCAGCAGTTCTATGAGGGCTACCACAGATACGCAGTATTTT.

V usage is TRBV12-3 or TRBV12-4 and J usage is TRBJ1-1, with 8 nucleotides matching TRBD1. There are 17 residues in the CDR3. V lost 7 bases to trimming and J lost 1 base; unmatched junction nucleotides: 14. The DNA for the CDR3 is TGTGCCAGCAACAACGGACAGGGTCAATTCGGGAACACTGAAGCTTTCTTT. This codes for CASNNGQGQFGNTEAFF.

V is TRBV5-1 and J is TRBJ1-4; 7 nucleotides match TRBD1. Per the germline V gene, CDR1 is SGHRS and CDR2 is YFSETQ. The trim removed 3 bases at V and 9 bases at J, leaving 5 bases unmatched. This CDR3 contains 13 residues. The CDR3 DNA is TGCGCCAGCAGCTCTTCACAGGGGAAAAAACTGTTTTTT. Translating gives CASSSSQGKKLFF.

The rearrangement uses TRBV18 and TRBJ2-5; D is ambiguous. Germline CDR1 reads KGHSH; CDR2 reads LQKENI. This CDR3 has 13 amino acids. Deletions cut 0 bases from V and 5 bases from J, with 7 bases between. CDR3 DNA: TGTGCCAGCTCACCACCAGGGAAGGAGACCCAGTACTTC. It encodes CASSPPGKETQYF.

V gene TRBV15 combines with J gene TRBJ2-3; weak D call: TRBD1 (6 bases). The germline CDR1 and CDR2 sequences are LNHNV and YYDKDF (reference sequence). V dropped 0 bases and J dropped 9 bases, with 13 bases sitting between them. CDR3 length equals 14 residues. This chain's CDR3 is CATSRDFGQSTQYF. The DNA for the CDR3 is TGTGCCACCAGCAGAGATTTCGGACAGTCAACGCAGTATTTT.

The chain has TRBV24-1 and TRBJ2-5; possible D gene TRBD2, 7 bases. Trimming cost V 1 base and J 5 bases, with 13 bases left between them. The CDR3 contains 15 residues. In germline, CDR1 is KGHDR, CDR2 SFDVKD. The CDR3 bases are TGTGCCACCAGTGATTTACGGGGGGCCGGGGAGACCCAGTACTTC. Its protein product is CATSDLRGAGETQYF.